Presented here are 4 T cell receptor beta chains from one specimen sequenced in a study of blood T cell repertoires in COVID-19 (TCRdb year 2020). Library construction relied on the immunoSEQ multiplex PCR assay. TCRdb limited this immuneACCESS table to in-frame rearrangements with V and J called. A share of clones is missing; checked studies link under half to unresolved V genes, and the rest is unexplained. For this sample the table gives 70,000 to 90,000 clones, of which about four fifths were detected only once. The top ten clonotypes cover 15% to 20% of the sample. Sequences were obtained from peripheral blood. These receptors were taken from a human donor in a cohort sampled during active COVID-19.

In DNA form, the CDR3 reads TGTGCCACCAGCAGAGATAGGGGCCGGACTGAAGCTTTCTTT. Residues: CATSRDRGRTEAFF. The chain is built from TRBV15 and TRBJ1-1; TRBD1 is a possible D gene (5 bases). Germline V gives CDR1 LNHNV, CDR2 YYDKDF (reference sequence). V lost 0 bases and J lost 5, with 10 bases in between. The CDR3 covers 14 residues.

There are a few counts of this clone. This chain links TRBV12-3 or TRBV12-4 with TRBJ1-1, with 12 bases fitting TRBD1. The CDR3 is 13 amino acids. Losses at the gene ends were 8 bases for V and 9 bases for J; bases not matched to a gene: 7. The CDR3, as DNA: TGTGCCAGCCTGGGACAGGGGGCCTTTAAAGCTTTCTTT. Its translation: CASLGQGAFKAFF.

This clone counts as medium-sized (0.01 to 0.1%). The genes are TRBV27 and TRBJ1-1; no reliable D call. This CDR3 region has 12 residues. Germline V gives CDR1 MNHEY, CDR2 SMNVEV (reference sequence). The V and J ends lost 5 bases and 6 bases respectively, with 10 bases between them. CDR3 bases: TGTGCCAGCAGTCCCCCCGGGGCTGAAGCTTTCTTT. Translation gives CASSPPGAEAFF.

The count of this clone is one. V gene TRBV3-1 (or the pseudogene TRBV3-2) combines with J gene TRBJ2-5, with D perhaps TRBD1 (5 bases). Germline-derived CDR1 and CDR2 are LGHDT and YNNKEL (reference sequence). Trimming removed 1 base at V and 5 bases at J, with 20 bases between. This CDR3 contains 17 residues. This CDR3 reads CASSQAPERTPVETQYF. As DNA, the CDR3 is TGTGCCAGCAGCCAAGCTCCAGAAAGGACACCGGTGGAGACCCAGTACTTC.